Listed here is a single T cell receptor (beta chain). These data come from a study of blood T cell repertoires in COVID-19. For the study at large: In each case, the material was cDNA or gDNA derived from T cells, B-cell-depleted T cells, or PBMCs.

Per the study methods: Quantification of nucleated cells was approximated via reference gene primer amplification. The protocol was immunoSEQ multiplex PCR, while the TCRdb copy is restricted to in-frame clones and leaves out a portion. V and J calls plus clone size are reproduced from that table; the DNA served to infer D and trimming. Of roughly 200,000 clones in the sample, 80% to 85% were seen once. Sequencing used peripheral blood. This sequence was found in a middle-aged man with acute or convalescent COVID-19.

CDR3 DNA: TGTGCCAGCAGTGAATATAGCGGAGTTCCCAATGAGCAGTTCTTC. As protein: CASSEYSGVPNEQFF. The V call is TRBV6-1, the J call TRBJ2-1, with D possibly TRBD2 on 6 matching bases. CDR1 and CDR2 (germline): MNHNS, SASEGT. The CDR3 has 15 amino acids. Trimming stripped 2 bases from V and 6 bases from J, with 14 bases between.